This T cell receptor (beta chain) was retrieved from a study of monozygotic twins with inflammatory bowel disease. The CDR3 extends over 17 amino acids. Germline loops: CDR1 MNHEY, CDR2 SVGEGT. TCRdb re-called the 5' RACE reads and shows each CDR3 protein once, DNA omitted. The sample includes about 300,000 distinct CDR3 sequences. The sequence was obtained from a human donor with ulcerative colitis or Crohn's disease, or a healthy co-twin of an affected twin (not recorded which). The gene calls are TRBV6-2 or TRBV6-3 and TRBJ2-1. Specimen: blood. CDR3 region: CASSYIVSNSRYNEQFF.